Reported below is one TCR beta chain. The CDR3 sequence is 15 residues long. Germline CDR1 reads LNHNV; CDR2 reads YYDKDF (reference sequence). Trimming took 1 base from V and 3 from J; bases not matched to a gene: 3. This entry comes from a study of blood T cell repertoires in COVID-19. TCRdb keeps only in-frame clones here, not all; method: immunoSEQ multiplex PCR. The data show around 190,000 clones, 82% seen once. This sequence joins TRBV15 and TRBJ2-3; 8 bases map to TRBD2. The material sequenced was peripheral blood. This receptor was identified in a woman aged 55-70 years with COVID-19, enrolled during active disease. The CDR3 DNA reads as TGTGCCACCAGCAGAGCCCGGGGGGGGACAGATACGCAGTATTTT. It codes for CATSRARGGTDTQYF.